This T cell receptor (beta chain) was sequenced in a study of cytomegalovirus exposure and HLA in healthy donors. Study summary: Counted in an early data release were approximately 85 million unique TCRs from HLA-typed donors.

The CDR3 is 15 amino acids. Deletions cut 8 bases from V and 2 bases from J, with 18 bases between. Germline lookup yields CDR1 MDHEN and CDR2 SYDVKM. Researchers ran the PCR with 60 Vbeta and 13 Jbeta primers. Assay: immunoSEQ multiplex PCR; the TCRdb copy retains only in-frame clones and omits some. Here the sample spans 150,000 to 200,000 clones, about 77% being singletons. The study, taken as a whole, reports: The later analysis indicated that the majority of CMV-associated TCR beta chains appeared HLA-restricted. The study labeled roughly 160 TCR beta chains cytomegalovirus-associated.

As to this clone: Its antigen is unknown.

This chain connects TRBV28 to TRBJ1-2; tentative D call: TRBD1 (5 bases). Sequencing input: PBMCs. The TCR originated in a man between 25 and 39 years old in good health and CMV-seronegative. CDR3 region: CASSTFPGLNYGYTF. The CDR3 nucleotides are TGTGCCAGCTCCACCTTTCCAGGGTTAAACTATGGCTACACCTTC.